The sequence of this TCR beta chain was determined in a study of CD4 T cells in relation to SARS-CoV-2 and coronaviruses. Overall study results and limits: Compared with monoreactive clones, crossreactive clones showed significantly weaker SARS-CoV-2 expansion.

Unexposed donor CD4+ T cells date from about 2011-2018, before the COVID-19 pandemic. Naive and memory CD4+ T cell DNA was deep-sequenced without culture. Profiling relied on immunoSEQ multiplex PCR, and the TCRdb table lists in-frame clones only, not all of them. The table has 60,000 to 65,000 clones, over 90% seen once; the top ten hold 0.12% to 0.15%. Concerning this clone: Its antigen is currently unknown.

The sequenced material came from naive CD4+ T cells from PBMCs. Regarding subset: naive CD4+ T cells isolated by negative enrichment. The sequence was collected from a human donor in good health.

This CDR3 is CATSDPLGKLFF. The CDR3 nucleotides are TGTGCCACCAGTGATCCCCTAGGGAAACTGTTTTTT. The V gene is TRBV24-1, the J gene TRBJ1-4, with D unclear. Per germline, CDR1 KGHDR and CDR2 SFDVKD. The CDR3 is 12 amino acids. Trimming left V 3 bases short and J 11 bases short, with 9 bases between.